This TCR beta chain was recorded in a study of T-cell reconstitution after alpha-beta-depleted transplantation in children. Preparing the TCRbeta library involved the use of unique molecular identifiers. Each CDR3 protein is one row after TCRdb ran MiXCR on the PCR reads. The table has a few hundred thousand distinct CDR3 sequences, 13% seen once. Germline values: CDR1 MGHDK, CDR2 SYGVNS. The CDR3 has 16 amino acids. Trimming removed 3 bases from V and 4 bases from J, with 15 bases in between. Overall study findings and caveats: Several hundred graft clones that had expanded were reportedly the source of alpha-beta T cells about two months after transplant. Recipient T cells and thymic progenitors that survived were the source of the high TCRbeta diversity seen at day 60 in some patients.

This clonotype was recorded a few times. Its antigen is currently unknown. This receptor was identified in a male patient younger than 18 who had a stem cell transplant for acute myeloid leukemia, so the T cells may come from the graft donor. The V call is TRBV25-1, the J call TRBJ1-4; no clear D gene. Sequenced material: PBMCs, mostly from graft donor cells, taken 360 days after TCRalphabeta/CD19-depleted stem cell transplant. The CDR3 region is CASSEELTGFNEKLFF. The CDR3 region has the DNA TGTGCCAGCAGTGAGGAGCTGACCGGGTTTAATGAAAAACTGTTTTTT.